The clone carrying this TCR beta chain has more than one count but fewer than ten. Its antigen is not known. The data derive from a study of blood T cells in healthy people across ages. The authors ran a second PCR of 7 to 11 cycles using a sample-barcoded 5' primer and a J-beta primer mix. In TCRdb, the 5' RACE reads were re-called with MiXCR into one record per CDR3 protein. The sample lists about 680,000 distinct CDR3 sequences; 49% were seen once. For every donor, a draw yielded ten milliliters of peripheral blood. The V end lost 1 base, the J end lost 8 bases, and 12 bases lay between the germline ends. CDR3 length: 13 amino acids. Looked up from germline, CDR1 is LGHNA and CDR2 is YNFKEQ. Study results and caveats: Getting older went along with TCR beta diversity per million T cells dropping roughly linearly. More naive CD4+ cells and higher diversity were found in long-lived than in aged donors.

The clonotype originates from a woman aged 55-75 years in good health. The V and J genes are TRBV4-2 and TRBJ2-7, with D tentatively TRBD2 (6 bases). The source material was blood. Here the CDR3 reads CASSQGGVGKQYF. CDR3 DNA sequence: TGTGCCAGCAGCCAAGGGGGGGTAGGGAAGCAGTACTTC.